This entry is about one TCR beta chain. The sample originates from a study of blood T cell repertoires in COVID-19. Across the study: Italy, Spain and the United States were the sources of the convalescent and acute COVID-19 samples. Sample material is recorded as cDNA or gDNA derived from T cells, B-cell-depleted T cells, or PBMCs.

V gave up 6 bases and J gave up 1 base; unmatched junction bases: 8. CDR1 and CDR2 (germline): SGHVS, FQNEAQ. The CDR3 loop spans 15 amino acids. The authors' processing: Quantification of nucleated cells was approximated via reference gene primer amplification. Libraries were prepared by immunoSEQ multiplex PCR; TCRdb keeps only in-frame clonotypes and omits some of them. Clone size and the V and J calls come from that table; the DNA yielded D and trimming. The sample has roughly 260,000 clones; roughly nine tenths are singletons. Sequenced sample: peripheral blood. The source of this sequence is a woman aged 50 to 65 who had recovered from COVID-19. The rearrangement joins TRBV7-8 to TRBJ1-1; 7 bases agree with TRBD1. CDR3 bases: TGTGCCAGCAGAATCAGGGGGAAAAAGAACACTGAAGCTTTCTTT. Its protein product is CASRIRGKKNTEAFF.